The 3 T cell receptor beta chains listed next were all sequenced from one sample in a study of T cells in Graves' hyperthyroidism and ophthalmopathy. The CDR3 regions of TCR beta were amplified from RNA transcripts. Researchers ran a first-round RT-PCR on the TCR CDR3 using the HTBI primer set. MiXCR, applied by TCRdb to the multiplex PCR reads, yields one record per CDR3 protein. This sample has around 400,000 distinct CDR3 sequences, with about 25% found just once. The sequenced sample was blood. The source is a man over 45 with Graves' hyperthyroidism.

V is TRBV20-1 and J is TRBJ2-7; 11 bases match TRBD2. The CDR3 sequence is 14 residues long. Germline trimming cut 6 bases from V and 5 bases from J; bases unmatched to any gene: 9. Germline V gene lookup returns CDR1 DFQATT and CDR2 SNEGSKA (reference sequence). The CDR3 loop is CSAYTSGRSHEQYF. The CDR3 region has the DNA TGCAGTGCGTACACTAGCGGGAGATCTCACGAGCAGTACTTC.

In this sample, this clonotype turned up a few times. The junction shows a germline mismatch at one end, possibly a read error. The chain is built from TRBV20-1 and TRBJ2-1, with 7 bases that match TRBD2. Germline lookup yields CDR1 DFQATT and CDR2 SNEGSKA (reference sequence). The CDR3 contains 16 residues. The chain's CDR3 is CSARDVSGGNYNKQFF. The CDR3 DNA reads TGCAGTGCTAGAGATGTTTCGGGAGGCAACTACAATAAGCAGTTCTTC.

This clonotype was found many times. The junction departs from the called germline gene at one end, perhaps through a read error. Here the CDR3 DNA reads TGTGCCAGCAGTGAAGCAAGGACGGCAATGAACACTGAAGCTCTCTTT. This gives the protein CASSEARTAMNTEALF. V gene TRBV6-1 combines with J gene TRBJ1-1, with D uncertain. The CDR3 has 16 residues. From germline, CDR1 is MNHNS and CDR2 SASEGT.